The present entry profiles one T cell receptor beta chain with its context. It lacks a known antigen. No much larger clonotype is one base removed from it; base qualities were not supplied. The collaborating institutions used their own protocols to collect whole blood in K2EDTA tubes. For TCRbeta analysis, collaborators shipped samples in one of three forms: frozen whole blood, isolated PBMCs, or DNA extracted from either of those sample types. This sample is part of a study of blood T cell repertoires in COVID-19 (dated by TCRdb to about 2020). Background for the entire study: Samples covering the acute and convalescent phases of COVID-19 were provided by collaborators in the United States, Italy and Spain. The material from the prospective study consisted of cDNA or gDNA derived from T cells, B-cell-depleted T cells, or PBMCs. The dataset comprised deeply sampled blood TCRbeta repertoires from subjects exposed to, actively infected with, or recovered from COVID-19. A freely available public database, intended as a resource for researchers studying the immune response to SARS-CoV-2, is where the repertoires were released. Samples came from the ongoing ImmuneRACE study (first 160 participants) plus 1,254 subjects from 6 global collaborators. The sample metadata nearly always contained a de-identified subject ID, COVID-19 status, age in years and sex. Where HLA class I and class II types were available, the types were taken from metadata supplied by the sample provider, not from assay-based typing.

Study-wide findings and limitations: How much clinical and demographic metadata was included differed by source and by participant, and the metadata was provided uncurated.

TCRbeta CDR3 regions were amplified from genomic DNA using the immunoSEQ Assay, a bias-controlled multiplex PCR. Per the authors' processing: Within the assay, amplification of reference gene primers was used to estimate how many nucleated cells each sample contained. Sequence reads were collapsed and filtered to measure the absolute abundance of every unique TCRbeta CDR3 rearrangement. For each sample, productive Simpson clonality was calculated as the square root of Simpson's diversity index across productive rearrangements. TCRdb mirrors the immuneACCESS table, restricted to in-frame sequences. Some clones are absent from its copies; in checked studies, under half trace to an unresolved V gene, and the reason for the others is unknown. V and J calls and clone size follow that table, whereas D and trimming were derived from the DNA. This sample gives hundreds of thousands of clones in total; 89% of them show up just once. The ten largest clones add up to approximately 1.2% of the sample.

The CDR3 sequence holds 15 residues, the cysteine and phenylalanine included. Of the read, only the CDR3 DNA is kept; its 45 bases are in frame from base 1. The germline V and J ends show losses of 0 bases and 8 bases respectively, and no gene match explains 2 bases of the junction. CDR1 and CDR2 were assigned from the germline V gene as SGHRS and YFSETQ. This sequence uses TRBV5-1 and TRBJ1-6, with 10 bases matching TRBD1. The sequenced sample consisted of peripheral blood. The origin of this receptor is a man aged 35-49 years with acute or convalescent COVID-19. For the CDR3, the sequence is CASSLVGQGDSPLHF. Here is the DNA: TGCGCCAGCAGCTTGGTTGGACAGGGGGATTCACCCCTCCACTTT. The variable domain in full, with residues beyond the CDR3 obtained from the reference TRBV5-1 and TRBJ1-6 genes, is KAGVTQTPRYLIKTRGQQVTLSCSPISGHRSVSWYQQTPGQGLQFLFEYFSETQRNKGNFPGRFSGRQFSNSRSEMNVSTLELGDSALYLCASSLVGQGDSPLHFGNGTRLTVT.